This TCR beta chain was documented in a study of neurological immune-mediated disorders. The study built unsorted libraries from 2 million PBMCs kept at -80 C. Synthesis of cDNA was accomplished via 5'RACE employing 10-nucleotide random UMIs. TCRdb reprocessed the 5' RACE reads with MiXCR, giving one entry per CDR3 protein. The sample carries around 48,000 distinct CDR3 sequences, 10% recorded once. Trimming stripped 7 bases from V and 8 bases from J, with 18 bases between. The CDR3 has 13 amino acids. Germline assignment: CDR1 SQVTM and CDR2 ANQGSEA. This clonotype was observed at least ten times. The antigen remains unidentified. Findings and limits, study-wide: None of the CDR3 amino acid sequences of expanded clones recurred across subjects, suggesting private repertoires in all groups.

The chain recombines TRBV29-1 with TRBJ2-1, with D perhaps TRBD1 or TRBD2 (7 bases each). Material for sequencing was PBMCs. The TCR sequence derives from a woman between 35 and 50 years old with HTLV-1-associated myelopathy (HAM/TSP). CDR3 bases: TGCAGCGGTGAGACAGGGAGGGCCTATGAGCAGTTCTTC. This encodes CSGETGRAYEQFF.